A selection of T cell receptor beta chains follows, all from one sample in a study of blood T cell repertoires in COVID-19. TCRdb's copy holds only in-frame clones and misses some; the assay was immunoSEQ multiplex PCR. Of some 70,000 clones listed, approximately 80% are singletons. Sequencing was carried out using peripheral blood. The receptor set was obtained from a man in his fifties or sixties with COVID-19, enrolled during active disease. The CDR3 runs from the conserved cysteine through the conserved F or W. D genes are given only for firm matches. Rows give clone size only sometimes, using once, few, many, or a class for an expanded clone.

few | TRBJ2-1 | - | TRBV30 | CAWSVRSLAEPQPNNEQFF | TGTGCCTGGAGTGTACGGTCACTCGCCGAGCCCCAACCCAACAATGAGCAGTTCTTC
once | TRBJ1-5 | - | TRBV6-1 | CASSEDGTLYSNQPQHF | TGTGCCAGCAGTGAAGATGGGACACTGTATAGCAATCAGCCCCAGCATTTT
- | TRBJ2-5 | - | TRBV4-1 | CASSQDFPGKTQYF | TGCGCCAGCAGCCAAGATTTCCCGGGGAAGACCCAGTACTTC
- | TRBJ2-1 | - | TRBV11-3 | CASSHKTGHNEQFF | TGTGCCAGCAGCCACAAGACTGGCCACAATGAGCAGTTCTTC
once | TRBJ1-2 | TRBD1 | TRBV2 | CASRGQGNGYTF | TGTGCCAGCAGGGGACAGGGTAATGGCTACACCTTC
once | TRBJ2-4 | - | TRBV5-5 | CASSLIRQNIQYF | TGTGCCAGCAGCTTAATCAGGCAAAACATTCAGTACTTC
few | TRBJ2-6 | TRBD1 | TRBV5-3 | CARSPPTTGYSGANVLTF | TGTGCCAGAAGCCCACCAACGACAGGGTACTCTGGGGCCAACGTCCTGACTTTC
- | TRBJ2-1 | TRBD1 | TRBV5-1 | CASSLTGGSYNEQFF | TGCGCCAGCAGCTTGACAGGGGGTTCCTACAATGAGCAGTTCTTC
- | TRBJ1-2 | - | TRBV10-3 | CAISGTQGPNYGYTF | TGTGCCATCAGTGGTACACAGGGACCTAACTATGGCTACACCTTC
- | TRBJ2-3 | - | TRBV5-1 | CASSPRSIGSDTQYF | TGCGCCAGCAGCCCTAGGAGTATCGGCTCAGATACGCAGTATTTT
once | TRBJ1-4 | - | TRBV19 | CASSIVDSATNEKLFF | TGTGCCAGTAGTATAGTCGACAGTGCAACTAATGAAAAACTGTTTTTT
few | TRBJ2-1 | - | TRBV13 | CASSKTGIGNEQFF | TGTGCCAGCAGCAAAACAGGGATCGGGAATGAGCAGTTCTTC
- | TRBJ2-7 | - | TRBV19 | CASSIWTQPIVDRQNYEQYF | TGTGCCAGTAGTATCTGGACCCAGCCTATCGTGGACAGACAAAACTACGAGCAGTACTTC
- | TRBJ2-2 | - | TRBV5-5 | CATQRRAGELFF | TGTGCCACCCAAAGGAGGGCCGGGGAGCTGTTTTTT
- | TRBJ2-1 | TRBD2 | TRBV7-2 | CASREVGSAGVNEQFF | TGTGCCAGCCGCGAGGTGGGCTCAGCGGGGGTTAATGAGCAGTTCTTC
few | TRBJ1-6 | - | TRBV27 | CASSLQGSPLHF | TGTGCCAGCAGTTTACAGGGGTCACCCCTCCACTTT
- | TRBJ2-3 | TRBD2 | TRBV6-5 | CASSSTSGITDTQYF | TGTGCCAGCAGCTCCACTAGCGGGATTACAGATACGCAGTATTTT
- | TRBJ1-2 | - | TRBV11-2 | CASSLDKGGFYGYTF | TGTGCCAGCAGCTTAGATAAAGGAGGGTTCTATGGCTACACCTTC
once | TRBJ1-4 | TRBD1 | TRBV6-5 | CASSITGTEHEKLFF | TGTGCCAGCAGTATTACCGGGACAGAGCATGAAAAACTGTTTTTT
- | TRBJ2-1 | - | TRBV25-1 | CASSEPLPVGAAEQFF | TGTGCCAGCAGTGAACCCTTGCCTGTGGGGGCCGCTGAGCAGTTCTTC
- | TRBJ2-5 | TRBD1 | TRBV19 | CASSKDRDGGQETQYF | TGTGCCAGTAGTAAGGACAGGGACGGGGGTCAAGAGACCCAGTACTTC
- | TRBJ1-4 | TRBD1 | TRBV30 | CALQGDNEKLFF | TGTGCCTTACAGGGGGATAATGAAAAACTGTTTTTT
once | TRBJ2-3 | TRBD2 | TRBV2 | CASSVAETSVSTTDTQYF | TGTGCCAGCAGTGTCGCTGAGACTAGCGTTTCTACCACAGATACGCAGTATTTT
- | TRBJ1-2 | - | TRBV14 | CASSQEARGSYTF | TGTGCCAGCAGCCAAGAAGCCCGCGGGAGCTACACCTTC
- | TRBJ2-1 | - | TRBV5-5 | CASSLDRGYNEQFF | TGTGCCAGCAGCTTGGACAGAGGGTACAATGAGCAGTTCTTC
once | TRBJ2-1 | TRBD1 | TRBV6-5 | CASSRETGLFYEQFF | TGTGCCAGCAGCCGCGAGACAGGGTTGTTTTATGAGCAGTTCTTC
- | TRBJ2-1 | - | TRBV5-1 | CASSYRDLPSYNEQFF | TGCGCCAGCAGCTACCGGGACTTACCCTCCTACAATGAGCAGTTCTTC
- | TRBJ1-5 | TRBD1 | TRBV4-1 | CASSPSDRGDQPQHF | TGCGCCAGCAGCCCTTCGGACAGGGGGGATCAGCCCCAGCATTTT
few | TRBJ1-2 | TRBD1 | TRBV6-1 | CASSGGQATPNYGYTF | TGTGCCAGCAGTGGCGGACAGGCAACCCCTAACTATGGCTACACCTTC
once | TRBJ1-6 | - | TRBV11-2 | CASTSIRGESPLHF | TGTGCCAGCACCTCCATCAGGGGAGAGTCACCCCTCCACTTT
- | TRBJ2-5 | TRBD2 | TRBV5-4 | CASSLPGSGGRETQYF | TGTGCCAGCAGCTTGCCAGGTTCGGGAGGCAGGGAGACCCAGTACTTC
- | TRBJ2-3 | TRBD2 | TRBV5-4 | CASSQDSGRATDTQYF | TGTGCCAGCAGTCAAGACAGCGGGAGGGCCACAGATACGCAGTATTTT
- | TRBJ2-1 | TRBD1 | TRBV7-2 | CASSLDGTDNEQFF | TGTGCCAGCAGCTTAGACGGGACAGATAATGAGCAGTTCTTC
- | TRBJ2-3 | TRBD2 | TRBV10-3 | CAISEGTSGGPGADTQYF | TGTGCCATCAGTGAAGGGACTAGCGGGGGCCCCGGGGCAGATACGCAGTATTTT
- | TRBJ1-1 | - | TRBV30 | CAWNEGLNTEAFF | TGTGCCTGGAACGAGGGATTGAACACTGAAGCTTTCTTT
- | TRBJ2-1 | TRBD2 | TRBV7-3 | CASSLGLDNEQFF | TGTGCCAGCAGCTTAGGACTAGACAATGAGCAGTTCTTC
- | TRBJ2-7 | TRBD1 | TRBV4-1 | CASSHQTGYFDEQYF | TGCGCCAGCAGCCACCAGACAGGGTATTTCGACGAGCAGTACTTC
few | TRBJ2-1 | TRBD1 | TRBV24-1 | CATSDPGQGAYNEQFF | TGTGCCACCAGTGATCCCGGACAGGGGGCCTACAATGAGCAGTTCTTC
- | TRBJ1-3 | - | TRBV5-6 | CASSRDFGNTIYF | TGTGCCAGCAGCAGGGACTTTGGAAACACCATATATTTT
- | TRBJ1-6 | - | TRBV7-9 | CASSLDQGNNSPLHF | TGTGCCAGCAGCTTAGATCAGGGGAATAATTCACCCCTCCACTTT
- | TRBJ1-1 | - | TRBV6-5 | CASSYYQGNTEAFF | TGTGCCAGCAGTTACTACCAGGGGAACACTGAAGCTTTCTTT
- | TRBJ1-6 | TRBD1 | TRBV30 | CASGQGHRNNSPLHF | TGTGCCAGTGGACAGGGGCATCGTAATAATTCACCCCTCCACTTT
- | TRBJ2-5 | TRBD2 | TRBV5-1 | CASSSSGGTRETQYF | TGCGCCAGCAGTTCTAGCGGGGGGACGAGGGAGACCCAGTACTTC
- | TRBJ1-5 | - | TRBV10-1 | CASSEGGINQPQHF | TGCGCCAGCAGTGAGGGCGGGATCAATCAGCCCCAGCATTTT
- | TRBJ2-3 | TRBD2 | TRBV5-4 | CASSSPGAGGTDTQYF | TGTGCCAGCAGCTCCCCTGGAGCGGGAGGGACAGATACGCAGTATTTT
- | TRBJ2-3 | - | TRBV5-1 | CASSTQVPNTDTQYF | TGCGCCAGCAGCACACAGGTGCCTAACACAGATACGCAGTATTTT
- | TRBJ2-1 | TRBD2 | TRBV14 | CASSQTSGAYNEQFF | TGTGCCAGCAGCCAAACTAGCGGGGCATACAATGAGCAGTTCTTC
- | TRBJ2-1 | - | TRBV5-1 | CASSLGQGSYNEQFF | TGCGCCAGCAGCTTGGGGCAGGGGTCTTACAATGAGCAGTTCTTC
- | TRBJ2-1 | TRBD2 | TRBV5-6 | CASSPKVSSGRGNDEQFF | TGTGCCAGCAGCCCGAAGGTTTCTAGCGGGAGGGGCAACGATGAGCAGTTCTTC
- | TRBJ1-4 | - | TRBV7-9 | CASSFSGDEKLFF | TGTGCCAGCAGCTTCTCAGGCGATGAAAAACTGTTTTTT
- | TRBJ2-1 | TRBD1 | TRBV7-3 | CASSPRTGAYNEQFF | TGTGCCAGCAGCCCAAGGACAGGGGCCTACAATGAGCAGTTCTTC
- | TRBJ2-1 | - | TRBV15 | CATSRTASNEQFF | TGTGCCACCAGCAGAACTGCCTCTAATGAGCAGTTCTTC
few | TRBJ2-7 | TRBD1 | TRBV6-5 | CASRVQGALSAEQYF | TGTGCCAGCAGGGTACAGGGGGCGTTAAGCGCCGAGCAGTACTTC